The T cell receptor (beta chain) under discussion was sequenced for a study of OX40 agonist ivuxolimab in advanced cancers. At the level of the whole study: Ivuxolimab was a fully human IgG2 agonistic monoclonal antibody targeting the costimulatory receptor OX40 (CD134). Partial responses were achieved by three dose-escalation patients, of whom one had hepatocellular carcinoma and two had cutaneous melanoma. Among the roughly 50 dose-escalation patients, around 20 had hepatocellular carcinoma, approximately 15 melanoma, 9 renal cell carcinoma and 9 head and neck cancer. The paper covers the monotherapy dose-escalation part of the phase I ivuxolimab trial, which included N ≈ 57 patients. Prior anti-PD-1, anti-PD-L1 or anti-CTLA-4 therapy was permitted, and checkpoint inhibitors had been received by roughly two fifths of dose-escalation patients. The point of sequencing TCRbeta in the periphery was to test whether ivuxolimab changed TCR sequence diversity and drove clonal T-cell expansion. Intravenous ivuxolimab was administered to patients every 2 weeks at six dose levels: 0.01, 0.1, 0.3, 1.5, 3 and 10 mg/kg. In the dose-escalation cohort, 70% to 85% of patients were male, and the mean age was approximately 60 years with a range of roughly 23 to 79.

Genomic DNA was isolated from the sorted cells so that the TCRbeta CDR3 region could be sequenced. The immunoSEQ Assay was used for sequencing of TCRbeta CDR3 regions. This is the immuneACCESS table as TCRdb keeps it, with only in-frame sequences that have V and J called. A part of the clones is gone; compared with another copy, unresolved V genes explain less than half, and the rest is unexplained. For this sample there are fewer than 80,000 clones; about 85% appear just once. Around 2.2% of the sample is held by the ten biggest clonotypes. The paper's findings and limits, for the study overall: At doses of 0.1 to 3.0 mg/kg, clonal expansion of both CD4+ and CD8+ T cells in blood was seen between baseline and week 6. On average, CD8+ T cells showed more expanded clones than CD4+ T cells after ivuxolimab. Low levels of normalized T-cell clonal expansion were also seen in some nonresponding patients. In partial responders in the 0.1-3.0 mg/kg groups, normalized peripheral clonal expansion was found to be among the lowest, especially among CD8+ T cells. The antigen specificity of the peripheral T cells that underwent clonal expansion was not determined.

Concerning this clone itself: Its antigen is still unknown. The input lacks base qualities; no much larger clone sits a single base away.

Patients with autoimmune disease history or receiving systemic immunosuppression were excluded from the trial. Peripheral blood for TCR sequencing was drawn from every dose cohort at baseline, at cycle 4 day 1 and at cycle 7 day 1. The samples were taken from a phase I, first-in-human, multicenter, open-label dose-escalation trial of ivuxolimab. Adults with locally advanced or metastatic melanoma, renal cell carcinoma, hepatocellular carcinoma or head and neck squamous cell carcinoma were enrolled in the trial. Before TCR sequencing, CD4+ and CD8+ T cells were separately sorted from peripheral blood. From the cysteine up to the phenylalanine, the CDR3 has a length of 14 residues. CDR3 DNA only is kept here, 42 bases in frame from base 1. V trim: 5 bases; J trim: 8 bases; unmatched bases: 6. Looking up the germline V gene yields CDR1 SGHAT and CDR2 FQNNGV.

The sequencing used CD4+ or CD8+ T cells sorted from blood, collected in a trial of the OX40 agonist ivuxolimab. The rearrangement joined TRBV11-2 to TRBJ1-3; 10 central nucleotides agree with TRBD1. The sequence was obtained from an adult with an advanced solid tumor such as melanoma, head and neck, liver or kidney cancer. The DNA sequence is as follows: TGTGCCAGCAGCAAGGGACAGGGGTGGGACACCATATATTTT. Its product reads: CASSKGQGWDTIYF.